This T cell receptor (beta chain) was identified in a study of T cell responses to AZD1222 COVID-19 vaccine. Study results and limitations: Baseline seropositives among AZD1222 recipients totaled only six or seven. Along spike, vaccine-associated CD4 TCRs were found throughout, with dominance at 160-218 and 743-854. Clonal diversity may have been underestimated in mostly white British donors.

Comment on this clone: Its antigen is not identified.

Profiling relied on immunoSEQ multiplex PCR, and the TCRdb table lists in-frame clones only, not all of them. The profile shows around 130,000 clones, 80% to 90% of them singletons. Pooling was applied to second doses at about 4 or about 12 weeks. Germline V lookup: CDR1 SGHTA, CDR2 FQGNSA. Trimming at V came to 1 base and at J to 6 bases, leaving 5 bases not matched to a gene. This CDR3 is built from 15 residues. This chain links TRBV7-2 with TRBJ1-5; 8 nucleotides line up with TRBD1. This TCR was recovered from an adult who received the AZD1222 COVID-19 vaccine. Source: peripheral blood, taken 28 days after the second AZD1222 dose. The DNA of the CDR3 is TGTGCCAGCAGCTTAGGGACAGGGATGGGTCAGCCCCAGCATTTT. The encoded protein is CASSLGTGMGQPQHF.